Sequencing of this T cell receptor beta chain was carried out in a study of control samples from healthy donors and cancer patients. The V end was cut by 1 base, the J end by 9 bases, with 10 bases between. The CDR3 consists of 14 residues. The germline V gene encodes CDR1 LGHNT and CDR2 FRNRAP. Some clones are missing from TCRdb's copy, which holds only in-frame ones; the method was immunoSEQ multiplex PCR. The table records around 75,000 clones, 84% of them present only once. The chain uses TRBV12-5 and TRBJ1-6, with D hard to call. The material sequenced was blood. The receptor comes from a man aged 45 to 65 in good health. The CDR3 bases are TGTGCTAGTGGTTTGGGCCACGGGAGTTCACCCCTCCACTTT. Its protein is CASGLGHGSSPLHF.